The next 7 T cell receptor beta chains were all read from a single sample in a study of Graves' ophthalmopathy and Graves' hyperthyroidism. RNA transcripts were the source from which TCR beta CDR3 regions were amplified. HTBI-primed first-round RT-PCR preceded second-round multiplex PCR. TCRdb ran MiXCR on the multiplex PCR reads and lists one entry per CDR3 protein. The sample records about 1.1 million distinct CDR3 sequences, less than 45% being singletons. The sequencing sample was made of peripheral blood or thyroid tissue (not recorded which). These receptors all stem from an adult man with Graves' hyperthyroidism.

This clonotype came up a few times. V usage is TRBV2 and J usage is TRBJ1-1, with D possibly TRBD1 on 6 matching bases. CDR1 is SNHLY and CDR2 is FYNNEI in the germline V gene. The CDR3 extends over 16 amino acids. V was clipped by 6 bases and J by 2 bases, with 19 bases between them. The CDR3 reads CASRTQGGQSNTEAFF. The CDR3 DNA sequence: TGTGCCAGCAGGACACAGGGAGGACAATCAAACACTGAAGCTTTCTTT. The full variable domain, in which reference TRBV2 and TRBJ1-1 provide the parts outside the CDR3, is EPEVTQTPSHQVTQMGQEVILRCVPISNHLYFYWYRQILGQKVEFLVSFYNNEISEKSEIFDDQFSVERPDGSNFTLKIRSTKLEDSAMYFCASRTQGGQSNTEAFFGQGTRLTVV.

This rearrangement joins TRBV7-2 to TRBJ1-2; a weak D match, TRBD1 (5 bases). This CDR3 comprises 14 residues. The V end was cut by 6 bases, the J end by 7 bases, with 18 bases between. Germline V gives CDR1 SGHTA, CDR2 FQGNSA. The DNA for the CDR3 is TGTGCCAGCAGTCTCGCCCGCTTGGGGGGTGGCTACACCTTC. Its translation is CASSLARLGGGYTF.

This clonotype was seen ten or more times. The V call is TRBV20-1, the J call TRBJ2-7, with 7 bases identical to TRBD1. Germline V lookup: CDR1 DFQATT, CDR2 SNEGSKA (reference sequence). Trimming took 6 bases from V and 9 from J; bases not matched to a gene: 17. This CDR3 is built from 14 residues. The CDR3 region has the DNA TGCAGTGCCTTCGAACGGGACAGAGGACCGGGGCAGTACTTC. Its translation: CSAFERDRGPGQYF.

The sample holds a few counts of this clonotype. This rearrangement joins TRBV9 to TRBJ1-1; D remains ambiguous. Looked up from germline, CDR1 is SGDLS and CDR2 is YYNGEE. V dropped 7 bases and J dropped 1 base, with 11 bases sitting between them. CDR3 length: 13 residues. CDR3 sequence reads: CASLAGRNTEAFF. The CDR3 DNA follows: TGTGCCAGCTTAGCTGGCCGGAACACTGAAGCTTTCTTT.

This clonotype was detected ten times or more. The chain employs TRBV5-1 and TRBJ1-2, with D tentatively TRBD1 (5 bases). V was cut by 4 bases and J by 0 bases, with 13 bases left in between. Per germline, CDR1 SGHRS and CDR2 YFSETQ. The CDR3 extends over 15 amino acids. The DNA for the CDR3 is TGCGCCAGCAGCAAGGGGACTCAAGCTAACTATGGCTACACCTTC. Protein: CASSKGTQANYGYTF.

The chain carries TRBV7-2 and TRBJ1-6; D not certain. Trimming took 3 bases from V and 9 from J, leaving 12 bases between them. The length of the CDR3 is 14 residues. Germline loops: CDR1 SGHTA, CDR2 FQGNSA. The CDR3 bases are TGTGCCAGCAGCTTGACGGGTCCGGGTTCACCCCTCCACTTT. This gives the protein CASSLTGPGSPLHF.

This clonotype was observed a few times. CDR3 protein: CASSTDRVETQYF. In nucleotides, the CDR3 is TGTGCCAGCAGTACAGACAGGGTGGAGACCCAGTACTTC. The gene calls are TRBV6-4 and TRBJ2-5; 7 bases agree with TRBD1. The germline gives CDR1 MRHNA, CDR2 SNTAGT. The CDR3 runs to 13 residues. V shed 5 bases and J 5 bases; nucleotides not matched to a gene: 5.